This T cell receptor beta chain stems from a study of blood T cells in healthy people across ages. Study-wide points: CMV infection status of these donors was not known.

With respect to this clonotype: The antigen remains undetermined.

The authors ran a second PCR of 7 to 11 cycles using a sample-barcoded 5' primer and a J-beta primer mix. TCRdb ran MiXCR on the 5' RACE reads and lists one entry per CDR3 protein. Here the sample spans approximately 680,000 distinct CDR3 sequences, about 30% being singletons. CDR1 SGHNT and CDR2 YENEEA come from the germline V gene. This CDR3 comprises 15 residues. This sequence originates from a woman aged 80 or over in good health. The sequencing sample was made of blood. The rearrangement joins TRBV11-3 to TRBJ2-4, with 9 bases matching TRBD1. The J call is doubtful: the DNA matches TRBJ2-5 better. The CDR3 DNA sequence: TGTGCCAGCAGCAAAGGACAGGGGCCTCCGGAGACCCAGTACTTC. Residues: CASSKGQGPPETQYF.